This TCR beta chain is from a study of CD8+ T cells in alopecia areata. At the level of the study: Patients remained on tofacitinib for 6 to 18 months and then went 6 months without it. Study-wide findings and caveats: Affected lesional scalp, above all in alopecia totalis/universalis, was more clonal than normal scalp.

RNA was extracted and reverse transcribed into cDNA as the sequencing template. The assay was immunoSEQ multiplex PCR, and TCRdb's table has in-frame clones only and misses some. The sample includes around 200,000 clones, around 58% of them seen just once. This clone came up once. Antigen specificity is unknown. Treatment denoted: oral pan-JAK inhibitor, 5-10 mg twice daily. The CDR3 is 11 residues long. The ends lost 3 bases at V and 14 bases at J; junction bases unmatched: 4. The V gene's germline CDR1 is SGDLS and CDR2 YYNGEE. The chain carries TRBV9 and TRBJ2-4; 8 bases line up with TRBD1. This receptor was identified in a human donor with alopecia areata. The sample was CD8+ T cells sorted from blood, taken at week 24, from a patient treated with tofacitinib. CDR3 sequence: CASSGRTGKYF. The CDR3 nucleotides are TGTGCCAGCAGCGGCCGGACAGGGAAGTACTTC.